This TCR beta chain was captured in a study of monozygotic twins with inflammatory bowel disease. TCRdb reanalyzed the 5' RACE reads, giving one entry per CDR3 protein sequence and no DNA. The sample table sets out 160,000 or so distinct CDR3 sequences. The CDR3 is 14 amino acids. Germline CDR1 and CDR2: DFQATT and SNEGSKA (reference sequence). The sequence derives from a human donor with ulcerative colitis or Crohn's disease, or a healthy co-twin of an affected twin (not recorded which). V is TRBV20-1 and J is TRBJ2-7; TCRdb calls TRBD1, which cannot be checked without DNA. Sequenced sample: blood. CDR3 residues: CSARVDGQGYEQYF.